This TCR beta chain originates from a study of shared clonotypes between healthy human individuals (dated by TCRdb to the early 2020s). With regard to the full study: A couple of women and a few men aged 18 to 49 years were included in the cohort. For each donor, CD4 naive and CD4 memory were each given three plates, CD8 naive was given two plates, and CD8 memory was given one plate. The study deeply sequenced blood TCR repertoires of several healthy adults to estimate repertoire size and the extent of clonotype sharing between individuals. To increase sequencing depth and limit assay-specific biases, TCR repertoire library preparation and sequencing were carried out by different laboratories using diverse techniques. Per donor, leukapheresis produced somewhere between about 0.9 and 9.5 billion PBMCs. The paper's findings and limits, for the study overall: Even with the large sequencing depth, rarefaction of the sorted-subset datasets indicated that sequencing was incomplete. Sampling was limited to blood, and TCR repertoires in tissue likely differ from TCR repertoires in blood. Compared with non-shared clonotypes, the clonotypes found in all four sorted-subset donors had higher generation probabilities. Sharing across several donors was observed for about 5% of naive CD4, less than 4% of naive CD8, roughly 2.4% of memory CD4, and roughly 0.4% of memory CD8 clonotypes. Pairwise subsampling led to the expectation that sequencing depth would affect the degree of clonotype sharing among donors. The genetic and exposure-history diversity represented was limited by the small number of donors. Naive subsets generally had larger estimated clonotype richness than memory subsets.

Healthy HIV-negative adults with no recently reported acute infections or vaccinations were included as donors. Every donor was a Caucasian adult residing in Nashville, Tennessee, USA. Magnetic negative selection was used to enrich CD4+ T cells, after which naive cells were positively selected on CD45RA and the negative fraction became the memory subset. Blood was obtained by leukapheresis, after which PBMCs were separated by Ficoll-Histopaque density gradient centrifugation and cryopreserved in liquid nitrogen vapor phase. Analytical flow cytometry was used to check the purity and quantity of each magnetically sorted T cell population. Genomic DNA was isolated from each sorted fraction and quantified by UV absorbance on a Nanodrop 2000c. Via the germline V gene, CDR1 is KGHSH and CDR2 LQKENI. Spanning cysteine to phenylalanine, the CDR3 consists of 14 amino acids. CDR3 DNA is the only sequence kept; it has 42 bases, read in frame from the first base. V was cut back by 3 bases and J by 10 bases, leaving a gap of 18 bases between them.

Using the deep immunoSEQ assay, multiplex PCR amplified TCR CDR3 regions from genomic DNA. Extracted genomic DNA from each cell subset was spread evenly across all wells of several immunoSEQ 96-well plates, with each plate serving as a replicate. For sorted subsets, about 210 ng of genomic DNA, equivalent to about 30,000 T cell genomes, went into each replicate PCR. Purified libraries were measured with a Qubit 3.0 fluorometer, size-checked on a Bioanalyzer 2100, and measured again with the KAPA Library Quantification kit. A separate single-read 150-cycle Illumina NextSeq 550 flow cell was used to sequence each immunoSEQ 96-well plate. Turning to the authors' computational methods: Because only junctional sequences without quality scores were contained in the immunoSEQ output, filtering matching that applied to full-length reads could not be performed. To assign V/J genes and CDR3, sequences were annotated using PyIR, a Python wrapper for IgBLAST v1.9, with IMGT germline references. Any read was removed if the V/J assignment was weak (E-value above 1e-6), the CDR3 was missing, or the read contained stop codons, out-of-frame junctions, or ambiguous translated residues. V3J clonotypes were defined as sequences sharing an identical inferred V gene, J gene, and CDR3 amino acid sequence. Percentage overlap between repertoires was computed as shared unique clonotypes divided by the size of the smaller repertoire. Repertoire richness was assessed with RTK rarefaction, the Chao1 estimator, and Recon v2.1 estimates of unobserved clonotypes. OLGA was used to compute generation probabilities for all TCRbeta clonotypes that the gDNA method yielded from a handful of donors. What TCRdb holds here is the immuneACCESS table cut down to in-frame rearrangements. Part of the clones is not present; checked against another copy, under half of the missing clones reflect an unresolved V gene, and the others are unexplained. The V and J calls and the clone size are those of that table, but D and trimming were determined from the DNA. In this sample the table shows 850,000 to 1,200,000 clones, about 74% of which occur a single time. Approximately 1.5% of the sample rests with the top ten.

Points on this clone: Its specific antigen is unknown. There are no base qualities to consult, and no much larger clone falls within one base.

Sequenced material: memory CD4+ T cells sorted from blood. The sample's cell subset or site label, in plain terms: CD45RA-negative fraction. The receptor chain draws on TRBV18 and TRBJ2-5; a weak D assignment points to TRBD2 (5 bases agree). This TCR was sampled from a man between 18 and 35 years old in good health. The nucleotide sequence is TGTGCCAGCTCACCGGCGGGCCTCCGGAGAGACCAGTACTTC. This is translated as CASSPAGLRRDQYF.